These 6 T cell receptor beta chains were all obtained from the same sample, sequenced in a study of blood T cells in healthy people across ages. Primed by a sample-barcoded 5' primer and a J-beta primer mix, a second PCR proceeded for about 6 to 11 cycles. One entry per CDR3 protein results from TCRdb running MiXCR on the 5' RACE reads. Counted here are approximately 850,000 distinct CDR3 sequences, roughly 60% occurring once; the ten biggest clones make up 22%. The sample comprised blood. These receptors originate from a man aged 25-40 years in good health.

The sample holds a few counts of this clonotype. The chain is built from TRBV4-2 and TRBJ2-1, with TRBD2 identical over 10 bases. The CDR3 is made up of 16 amino acids. V gave up 0 bases and J gave up 8 bases; unmatched junction bases: 7. CDR1 LGHNA and CDR2 YNFKEQ come from the germline V gene. The CDR3 protein is CASSQEFLAGEDEQFF. The CDR3 DNA follows: TGTGCCAGCAGCCAAGAGTTCCTAGCGGGAGAGGATGAGCAGTTCTTC.

The chain couples TRBV29-1 to TRBJ2-1, with unresolved D. The CDR3 has 16 residues. Germline V gene lookup returns CDR1 SQVTM and CDR2 ANQGSEA. Deletions cut 0 bases from V and 0 bases from J, with 12 bases between. The CDR3 DNA reads TGCAGCGTTGAAGATCCCGGAAAGAGCTCCTACAATGAGCAGTTCTTC. Translation gives CSVEDPGKSSYNEQFF.

The CDR3 DNA sequence: TGTGCCACCAGTGGGGACAGTTACACAGATACGCAGTATTTT. Translation: CATSGDSYTDTQYF. The V call is TRBV24-1, the J call TRBJ2-3; 7 nucleotides agree with TRBD1. Germline V CDR1 and CDR2: KGHDR, SFDVKD. Trimming cost V 5 bases and J 2 bases; bases outside gene matches: 3. CDR3 length equals 14 residues.

J is TRBJ2-4 and V is TRBV28; the D is unclear. The tail of the sequence fits TRBJ2-7 better, so the J call may be wrong. Looked up from germline, CDR1 is MDHEN and CDR2 is SYDVKM. CDR3 size: 15 residues. CDR3 sequence: CASSFSVGNTGEQYF. The CDR3 coding sequence is TGTGCCAGCAGTTTCAGTGTGGGGAATACGGGCGAGCAGTACTTC.

The V gene is TRBV9, the J gene TRBJ2-3; 7 bases align to TRBD2. CDR3 length: 13 amino acids. V gave up 2 bases and J gave up 6 bases; unmatched junction bases: 3. The germline V gene encodes CDR1 SGDLS and CDR2 YYNGEE. This chain's CDR3 is CASSVPGRDTQYF. CDR3 sequence (DNA): TGTGCCAGCAGCGTCCCCGGGAGGGATACGCAGTATTTT.

The chain recombines TRBV7-9 with TRBJ1-2, with 8 bases lining up with TRBD1. From germline, CDR1 is SEHNR and CDR2 FQNEAQ (reference sequence). V was clipped by 0 bases and J by 6 bases; unmatched bases: 9. This CDR3 region has 16 residues. The CDR3 DNA reads TGTGCCAGCAGCTTAGCGAGCTACAGGGGGGGTGATGGCTACACCTTC. It is translated as CASSLASYRGGDGYTF.